One and the same sample provided the 27 T cell receptor beta chains below, sequenced in a study of T cell changes during pregnancy in multiple sclerosis. Method: immunoSEQ multiplex PCR; TCRdb's copy keeps in-frame clones and lacks some. The table shows tens of thousands of clones, with more than 75% occurring only once. The specimen comprised CD4+ T cells from peripheral blood mononuclear cells, sampled in the first trimester of pregnancy. Every receptor here comes from a female donor with multiple sclerosis, enrolled in a pregnancy study.

This clone was picked up a small number of times. This rearrangement joins TRBV30 to TRBJ1-3; 9 bases line up with TRBD1. The CDR3 extends over 14 amino acids. Germline V gene data show CDR1 as GTSNPN and CDR2 as SVGIG (reference sequence). V was pared by 0 bases and J by 6 bases, with 3 bases of the junction left unmatched. CDR3 region: CAWSVQGAVNTIYF. The CDR3 DNA reads as TGTGCCTGGAGTGTACAGGGGGCTGTAAACACCATATATTTT.

In nucleotides, the CDR3 is TGTGCCAGCAGCTTAGGGGAGAGGAAGACCCAGTACTTC. Residues: CASSLGERKTQYF. The chain links TRBV7-3 to TRBJ2-5, with a possible D match to TRBD2 (5 bases). The CDR3 is made up of 13 amino acids. Germline CDR1 is SGHTA and CDR2 is FQGTGA. Trimming cost V 2 bases and J 6 bases, with 10 bases left between them.

The gene calls are TRBV5-4 and TRBJ2-1, with a weak D call TRBD1 (6 bases). Germline lookup yields CDR1 SGHNT and CDR2 YYREEE (reference sequence). V lost 3 bases, J lost 6 bases, and 10 bases lay in between. The CDR3 has 13 amino acids. CDR3 coding DNA: TGTGCCAGCAGCTCAGGGGTTGGCAATGAGCAGTTCTTC. Translated, it gives CASSSGVGNEQFF. Supplemented by reference TRBV5-4 and TRBJ2-1, the full variable domain reads ETGVTQSPTHLIKTRGQQVTLRCSSQSGHNTVSWYQQALGQGPQFIFQYYREEENGRGNFPPRFSGLQFPNYSSELNVNALELDDSALYLCASSSGVGNEQFFGPGTRLTVL.

This clone was picked up one time. The chain has TRBV19 and TRBJ1-1, with no clear D. Germline V CDR1 and CDR2: LNHDA, SQIVND (reference sequence). Trimming took off 3 bases at V and 4 bases at J, with 9 bases between the two ends. The CDR3 length is 13 residues. The CDR3 protein is CASSIDSSTEAFF. The DNA for the CDR3 is TGTGCCAGTAGTATTGACTCGAGCACTGAAGCTTTCTTT.

This chain links TRBV6-6 with TRBJ1-2; no clear D. Germline V gene lookup returns CDR1 MNHNY and CDR2 SVGAGI (reference sequence). The V gene lost 6 bases and the J gene lost 0 bases, with 14 bases spanning the gap. CDR3 length equals 15 residues. The CDR3 coding sequence is TGTGCCAGCAGCCGACTCACCCCAGCTAACTATGGCTACACCTTC. The encoded protein is CASSRLTPANYGYTF.

The rearrangement links TRBV5-4 to TRBJ2-3, with a possible D match to TRBD2 (6 bases). The V gene lost 4 bases and the J gene lost 1 base, with 19 bases spanning the gap. Germline assignment: CDR1 SGHNT and CDR2 YYREEE (reference sequence). The CDR3 runs to 17 residues. This CDR3 is CASSRELASLGTDTQYF. CDR3 coding DNA: TGTGCCAGCAGCCGGGAACTAGCAAGCCTCGGCACAGATACGCAGTATTTT.

J is TRBJ2-6 and V is TRBV5-1, with 7 bases aligning to TRBD1. CDR3 size: 15 residues. Germline loops: CDR1 SGHRS, CDR2 YFSETQ. V shed 3 bases, J shed 2 bases, and the junction held 2 bases outside the gene matches. CDR3 sequence reads: CASSSGTAGANVLTF. CDR3 nucleotide sequence: TGCGCCAGCAGCTCGGGGACAGCTGGGGCCAACGTCCTGACTTTC.

J is TRBJ2-5 and V is TRBV25-1, with D maybe TRBD1 (7 bases). Germline V gene data show CDR1 as MGHDK and CDR2 as SYGVNS. The CDR3 runs 14 residues. With 5 bases removed from V and 1 base from J, the gap between germline ends came to 11 bases. For the CDR3, the DNA is TGTGCCAGCAGTCCAGGGGGGCCCCAAGAGACCCAGTACTTC. It codes for CASSPGGPQETQYF.

V usage is TRBV10-2 and J usage is TRBJ1-4; tentatively, D is TRBD1 (5 bases). V gave up 4 bases and J gave up 8 bases, with 14 bases separating them. This CDR3 spans 14 amino acids. Germline V gene sequence: CDR1 WSHSY, CDR2 SAAADI. CDR3 bases: TGCGCCAGCAGTGGGGCCAGGGCAGGGGAAAAACTGTTTTTT. Encoded protein: CASSGARAGEKLFF.

This chain uses TRBV5-4 with TRBJ2-7; 10 nucleotides agree with TRBD2. Germline V CDR1 and CDR2: SGHNT, YYREEE (reference sequence). This CDR3 contains 17 residues. V was pared by 4 bases and J by 4 bases, with 14 bases of the junction left unmatched. CDR3 bases: TGTGCCAGCAGCCCGGGGACAGCGGGGGGGCCGATGTACGAGCAGTACTTC. Its protein product is CASSPGTAGGPMYEQYF.

The chain carries TRBV6-5 and TRBJ1-2, with 9 bases aligning to TRBD1. Per germline, CDR1 MNHEY and CDR2 SVGAGI. The CDR3 sequence is 15 residues long. Trimming at V came to 4 bases and at J to 4 bases, leaving 7 bases not matched to a gene. The CDR3 nucleotides read TGTGCCAGCAGTTTAGGACAGGGGACCCTCTATGGCTACACCTTC. Translated, it gives CASSLGQGTLYGYTF.

The V and J genes are TRBV30 and TRBJ2-5; D not resolved. CDR3 length equals 10 residues. The germline V gene has CDR1 GTSNPN and CDR2 SVGIG (reference sequence). Trimming took off 3 bases at V and 8 bases at J, with 7 bases between the two ends. The CDR3 region is CAWSKKTQYF. Here the CDR3 DNA reads TGTGCCTGGAGCAAAAAAACCCAGTACTTC.

The V and J genes are TRBV6-5 and TRBJ2-1; TRBD2 might be the D (6 bases). CDR1 and CDR2 from the germline V gene are MNHEY and SVGAGI. The CDR3 sequence is 15 residues long. The ends were cut back, 4 bases at V and 5 bases at J, with 15 bases in the middle. The DNA for the CDR3 is TGTGCCAGCAGTTCCTCGGGACTGGGAGACAATGAGCAGTTCTTC. Its protein is CASSSSGLGDNEQFF.

The CDR3 DNA is TGTGCCAGCAGCTTATCGAGAGACAGGGGTAGCACAGATACGCAGTATTTT. The encoded protein is CASSLSRDRGSTDTQYF. This chain links TRBV7-9 with TRBJ2-3; 8 nucleotides match TRBD1. V gave up 2 bases and J gave up 0 bases; unmatched junction bases: 7. The CDR3 is 17 residues long. In germline, CDR1 is SEHNR, CDR2 FQNEAQ (reference sequence). The whole variable domain, remainder taken from reference TRBV7-9 and TRBJ2-3, is DTGVSQNPRHKITKRGQNVTFRCDPISEHNRLYWYRQTLGQGPEFLTYFQNEAQLEKSRLLSDRFSAERPKGSFSTLEIQRTEQGDSAMYLCASSLSRDRGSTDTQYFGPGTRLTVL.

This chain joins TRBV4-2 and TRBJ1-2; D unclear. The CDR3 runs to 14 residues. Trimming took 4 bases from V and 4 from J, leaving 13 bases between them. Germline lookup yields CDR1 LGHNA and CDR2 YNFKEQ. For the CDR3, the DNA is TGTGCCAGCAGCCCTCTAGACGGGGTCTATGGCTACACCTTC. This sequence encodes CASSPLDGVYGYTF.

The count of this clone is one. The chain combines TRBV29-1 with TRBJ2-2; 7 bases align to TRBD1. CDR3 length equals 13 residues. Trimming took 5 bases from V and 4 from J; bases not matched to a gene: 4. CDR1 is SQVTM, CDR2 ANQGSEA, per germline. The CDR3 loop reads CSVRNRGTGELFF. In nucleotides, the CDR3 is TGCAGCGTTCGAAACAGGGGCACCGGGGAGCTGTTTTTT.

The chain combines TRBV29-1 with TRBJ1-1; possibly TRBD1 for D (6 bases). The CDR3 is made up of 11 amino acids. V lost 8 bases and J 3 bases, leaving 10 bases between the germline ends. Germline V CDR1 and CDR2: SQVTM, ANQGSEA. CDR3 loop: CSIQGHTEAFF. CDR3 DNA sequence: TGCAGCATACAGGGCCACACTGAAGCTTTCTTT.

The chain recombines TRBV9 with TRBJ2-7; D unresolved. The CDR3 has 14 residues. Germline loops: CDR1 SGDLS, CDR2 YYNGEE. V was trimmed by 0 bases and J by 0 bases, leaving 7 bases between them. CDR3 protein: CASSVATASYEQYF. The CDR3 coding sequence is TGTGCCAGCAGCGTAGCTACAGCCTCCTACGAGCAGTACTTC.

The chain is built from TRBV6-6 and TRBJ1-1, with 9 bases that match TRBD1. The CDR3 extends over 14 amino acids. J lost 2 bases, V lost 7 bases, and 5 bases had no gene match. Germline values: CDR1 MNHNY, CDR2 SVGAGI (reference sequence). The CDR3 protein is CASTSDRGNTEAFF. CDR3 DNA sequence: TGTGCCAGCACCTCGGACAGGGGCAACACTGAAGCTTTCTTT.

The chain carries TRBV27 and TRBJ1-1; possibly TRBD1 for D (6 bases). The CDR3 length is 14 residues. Trimming cost V 6 bases and J 3 bases, with 14 bases left between them. Per germline, CDR1 MNHEY and CDR2 SMNVEV (reference sequence). In nucleotides, the CDR3 is TGTGCCAGCAGGGAGCGCAGGGGATACACTGAAGCTTTCTTT. It specifies CASRERRGYTEAFF.

Only one count was recorded for this clone. CDR3 in DNA: TGTGCCAGCAGCTCAGGGACTAGCGGGGGATCGCAGTTCTTC. It encodes CASSSGTSGGSQFF. The chain joins TRBV5-6 to TRBJ2-1, with 14 bases aligning to TRBD2. With 3 bases clipped from V and 12 bases from J, the junction kept 5 bases outside the gene matches. Germline loops: CDR1 SGHDT, CDR2 YYEEEE. The CDR3 covers 14 residues.

The chain combines TRBV29-1 with TRBJ2-1, with D perhaps matching TRBD1 (7 bases). The CDR3 contains 16 residues. In germline, CDR1 is SQVTM, CDR2 ANQGSEA. The ends were cut back, 0 bases at V and 0 bases at J, with 12 bases in the middle. The CDR3 spells CSVEDLQGGSYNEQFF. The CDR3 DNA sequence: TGCAGCGTTGAAGATCTGCAGGGGGGCTCCTACAATGAGCAGTTCTTC.

This chain connects TRBV29-1 to TRBJ1-1; D unclear. Trimming took 4 bases from V and 0 from J, leaving 9 bases between them. The CDR3 sequence is 13 residues long. CDR1 SQVTM and CDR2 ANQGSEA come from the germline V gene. CDR3: CSVAGRVNTEAFF. CDR3 in DNA: TGCAGCGTTGCGGGAAGGGTGAACACTGAAGCTTTCTTT.

The V and J genes are TRBV11-2 and TRBJ2-1; 11 positions match TRBD1. CDR1 and CDR2 from the germline V gene are SGHAT and FQNNGV. The CDR3 covers 15 residues. V gave up 6 bases and J gave up 6 bases; unmatched junction bases: 7. CDR3 in DNA: TGTGCCAGCAGACTACCTGGACAGGGGGCCAATGAGCAGTTCTTC. Translating it yields CASRLPGQGANEQFF. Variable domain in full (rest from reference TRBV11-2 and TRBJ2-1): EAGVAQSPRYKIIEKRQSVAFWCNPISGHATLYWYQQILGQGPKLLIQFQNNGVVDDSQLPKDRFSAERLKGVDSTLKIQPAKLEDSAVYLCASRLPGQGANEQFFGPGTRLTVL.

This chain uses TRBV30 with TRBJ1-3; TRBD1 aligns across 8 bases. J was trimmed by 4 bases and V by 3 bases; bases with no gene match: 8. CDR3 length: 15 residues. Germline loops: CDR1 GTSNPN, CDR2 SVGIG (reference sequence). The chain's CDR3 is CAWSGFGTGGNTIYF. CDR3 nucleotides: TGTGCCTGGAGCGGGTTCGGGACAGGCGGAAACACCATATATTTT. The variable domain in full, with the rest retrieved from reference TRBV30 and TRBJ1-3, is SQTIHQWPATLVQPVGSPLSLECTVEGTSNPNLYWYRQAAGRGLQLLFYSVGIGQISSEVPQNLSASRPQDRQFILSSKKLLLSDSGFYLCAWSGFGTGGNTIYFGEGSWLTVV.

The chain joins TRBV6-1 to TRBJ1-2, with 8 nucleotides matching TRBD1. The germline CDR1 and CDR2 sequences are MNHNS and SASEGT. This CDR3 is 15 amino acids long. The V segment lost 3 bases and the J segment 4 bases; nucleotides outside the gene matches: 7. CDR3 protein: CASSDADREVYGYTF. CDR3 nucleotides: TGTGCCAGCAGTGATGCGGACAGGGAGGTCTATGGCTACACCTTC.

The V gene is TRBV19, the J gene TRBJ2-5; TRBD1 matches at 9 bases. The CDR3 totals 17 residues. With V trimmed by 5 bases and J by 1 base, 11 bases remained unmatched. Germline V gives CDR1 LNHDA, CDR2 SQIVND (reference sequence). The CDR3 DNA reads as TGTGCCAGTAGTTGGGGCAAGACAGGGGGGACCCAAGAGACCCAGTACTTC. Translated, it gives CASSWGKTGGTQETQYF.